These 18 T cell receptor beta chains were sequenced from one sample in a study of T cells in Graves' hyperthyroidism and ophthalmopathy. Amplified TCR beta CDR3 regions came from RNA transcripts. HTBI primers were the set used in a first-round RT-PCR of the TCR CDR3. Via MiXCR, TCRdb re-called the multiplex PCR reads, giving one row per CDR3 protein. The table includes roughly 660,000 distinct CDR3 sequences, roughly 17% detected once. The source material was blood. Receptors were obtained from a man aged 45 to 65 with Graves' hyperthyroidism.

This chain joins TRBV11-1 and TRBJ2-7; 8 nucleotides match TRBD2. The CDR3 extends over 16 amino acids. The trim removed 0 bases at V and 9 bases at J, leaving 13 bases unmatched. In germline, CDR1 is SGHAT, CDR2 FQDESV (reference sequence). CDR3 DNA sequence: TGTGCCAGCAGCTTAGCCAGCGGGAGAGGCTACCACGGGCAGTACTTC. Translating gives CASSLASGRGYHGQYF.

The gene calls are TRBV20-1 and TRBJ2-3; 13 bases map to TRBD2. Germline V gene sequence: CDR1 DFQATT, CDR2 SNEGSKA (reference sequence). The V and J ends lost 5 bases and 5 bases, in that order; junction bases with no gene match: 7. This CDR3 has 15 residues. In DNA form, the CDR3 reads TGCAGTGCTGACCGGGGACTAGCGGGAATAGATACGCAGTATTTT. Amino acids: CSADRGLAGIDTQYF.

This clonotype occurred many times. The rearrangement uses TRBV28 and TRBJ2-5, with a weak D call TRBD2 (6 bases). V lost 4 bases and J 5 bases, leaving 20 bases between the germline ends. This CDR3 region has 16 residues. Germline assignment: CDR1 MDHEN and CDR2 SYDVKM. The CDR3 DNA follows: TGTGCCAGCAGTTCCCTCCCGCGGAGGGGTTTGGAGACCCAGTACTTC. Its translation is CASSSLPRRGLETQYF.

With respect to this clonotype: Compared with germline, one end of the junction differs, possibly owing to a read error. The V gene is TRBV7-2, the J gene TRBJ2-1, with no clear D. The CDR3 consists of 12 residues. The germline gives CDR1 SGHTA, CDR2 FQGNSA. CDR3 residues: CASSLTYNEQSF. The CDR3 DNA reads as TGTGCCAGCAGCTTGACCTACAATGAGCAGTCCTTC. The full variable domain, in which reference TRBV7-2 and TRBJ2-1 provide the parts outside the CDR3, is GAGVSQSPSNKVTEKGKDVELRCDPISGHTALYWYRQSLGQGLEFLIYFQGNSAPDKSGLPSDRFSAERTGGSVSTLTIQRTQQEDSAVYLCASSLTYNEQSFGPGTRLTVL.

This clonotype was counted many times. The CDR3 here is CATDTGVNEQFF. The CDR3 DNA follows: TGTGCCACGGATACAGGGGTCAATGAGCAGTTCTTC. The chain joins TRBV19 to TRBJ2-1; 7 bases are shared with TRBD1. Germline V gene lookup returns CDR1 LNHDA and CDR2 SQIVND (reference sequence). V shed 10 bases, J shed 6 bases, and the junction held 6 bases outside the gene matches. The CDR3 spans 12 residues.

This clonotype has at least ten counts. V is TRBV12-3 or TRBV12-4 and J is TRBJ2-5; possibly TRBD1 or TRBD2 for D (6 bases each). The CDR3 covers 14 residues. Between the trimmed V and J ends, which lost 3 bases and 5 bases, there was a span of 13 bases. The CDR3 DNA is TGTGCCAGCAGTTTGGGGGGCGGTGGGGAGACCCAGTACTTC. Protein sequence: CASSLGGGGETQYF.

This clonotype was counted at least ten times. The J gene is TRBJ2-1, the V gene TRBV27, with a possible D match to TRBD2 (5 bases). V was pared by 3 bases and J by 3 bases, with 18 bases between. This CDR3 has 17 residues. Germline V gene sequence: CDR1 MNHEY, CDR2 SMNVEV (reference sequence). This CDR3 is CASSFDGDRVLYNEQFF. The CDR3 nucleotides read TGTGCCAGCAGTTTCGACGGGGATAGGGTCCTCTACAATGAGCAGTTCTTC.

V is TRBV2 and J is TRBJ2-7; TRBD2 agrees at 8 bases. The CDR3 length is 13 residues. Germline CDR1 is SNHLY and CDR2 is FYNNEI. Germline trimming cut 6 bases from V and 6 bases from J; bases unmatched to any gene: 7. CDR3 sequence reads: CASSASSGGEQYF. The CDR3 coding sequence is TGTGCCAGCAGCGCCTCGAGCGGGGGCGAGCAGTACTTC.

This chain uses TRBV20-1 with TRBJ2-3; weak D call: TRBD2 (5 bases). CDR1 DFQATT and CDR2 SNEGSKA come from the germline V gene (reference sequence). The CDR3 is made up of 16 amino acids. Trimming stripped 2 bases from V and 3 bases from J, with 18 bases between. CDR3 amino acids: CSARPTLVLITDTQYF. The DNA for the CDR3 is TGCAGTGCTAGACCCACACTAGTATTAATAACAGATACGCAGTATTTT.

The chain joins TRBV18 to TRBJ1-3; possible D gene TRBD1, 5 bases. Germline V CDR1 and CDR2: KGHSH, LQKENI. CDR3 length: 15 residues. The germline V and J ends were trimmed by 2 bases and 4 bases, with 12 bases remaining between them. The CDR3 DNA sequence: TGTGCCAGCTCACCATTTAGGGGAGACGGAAACACCATATATTTT. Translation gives CASSPFRGDGNTIYF. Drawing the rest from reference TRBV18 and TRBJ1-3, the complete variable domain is NAGVMQNPRHLVRRRGQEARLRCSPMKGHSHVYWYRQLPEEGLKFMVYLQKENIIDESGMPKERFSAEFPKEGPSILRIQQVVRGDSAAYFCASSPFRGDGNTIYFGEGSWLTVV.

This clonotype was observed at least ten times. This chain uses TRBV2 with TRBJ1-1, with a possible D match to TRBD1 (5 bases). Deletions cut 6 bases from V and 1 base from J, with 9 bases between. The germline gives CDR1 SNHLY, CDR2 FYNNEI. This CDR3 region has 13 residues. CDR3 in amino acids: CASRGRENTEAFF. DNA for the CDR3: TGTGCCAGCAGGGGCAGGGAGAACACTGAAGCTTTCTTT.

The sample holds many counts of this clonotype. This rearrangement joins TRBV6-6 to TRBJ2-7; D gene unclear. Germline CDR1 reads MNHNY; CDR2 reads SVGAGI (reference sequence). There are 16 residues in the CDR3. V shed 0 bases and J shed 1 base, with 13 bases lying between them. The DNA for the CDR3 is TGTGCCAGCAGTTACTCGAATCTAGGACGGTCCTACGAGCAGTACTTC. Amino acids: CASSYSNLGRSYEQYF.

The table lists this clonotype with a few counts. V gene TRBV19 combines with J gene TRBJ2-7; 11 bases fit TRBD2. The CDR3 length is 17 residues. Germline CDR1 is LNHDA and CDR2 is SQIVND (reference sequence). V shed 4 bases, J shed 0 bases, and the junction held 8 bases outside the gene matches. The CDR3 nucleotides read TGTGCCAGTAGTACGACCCGTACTAGCGGGAGCTCCTACGAGCAGTACTTC. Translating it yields CASSTTRTSGSSYEQYF.

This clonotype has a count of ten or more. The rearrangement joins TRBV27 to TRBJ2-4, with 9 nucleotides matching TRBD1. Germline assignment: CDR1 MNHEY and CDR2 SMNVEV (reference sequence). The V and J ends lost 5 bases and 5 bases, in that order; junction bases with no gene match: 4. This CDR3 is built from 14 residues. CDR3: CASSARDRENIQYF. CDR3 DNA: TGTGCCAGCAGTGCCCGGGACAGGGAAAACATTCAGTACTTC.

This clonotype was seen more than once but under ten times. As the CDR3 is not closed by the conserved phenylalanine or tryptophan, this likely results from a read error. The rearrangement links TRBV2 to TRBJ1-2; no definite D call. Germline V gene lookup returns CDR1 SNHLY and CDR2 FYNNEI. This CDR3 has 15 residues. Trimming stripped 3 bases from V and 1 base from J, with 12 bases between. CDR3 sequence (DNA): TGTGCCAGCAGTGACGTAGTGTCGCGTAACTATGGCTACACCCTC. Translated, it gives CASSDVVSRNYGYTL.

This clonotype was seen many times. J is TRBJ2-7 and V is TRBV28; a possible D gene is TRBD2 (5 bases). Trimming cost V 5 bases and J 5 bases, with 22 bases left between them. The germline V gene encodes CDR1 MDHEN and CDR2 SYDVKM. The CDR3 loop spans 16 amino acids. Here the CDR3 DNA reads TGTGCCAGCAGTCCTATCGGACTCGTTGCTTCGGACGAGCAGTACTTC. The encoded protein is CASSPIGLVASDEQYF. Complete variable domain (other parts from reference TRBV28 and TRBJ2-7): DVKVTQSSRYLVKRTGEKVFLECVQDMDHENMFWYRQDPGLGLRLIYFSYDVKMKEKGDIPEGYSVSREKKERFSLILESASTNQTSMYLCASSPIGLVASDEQYFGPGTRLTVT.

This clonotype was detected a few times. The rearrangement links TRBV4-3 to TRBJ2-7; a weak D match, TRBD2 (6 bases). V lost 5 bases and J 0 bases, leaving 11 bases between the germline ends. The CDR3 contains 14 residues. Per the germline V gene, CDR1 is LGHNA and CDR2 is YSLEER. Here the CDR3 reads CASSAWDSSYEQYF. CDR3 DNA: TGCGCCAGCAGCGCCTGGGACTCCTCCTACGAGCAGTACTTC.

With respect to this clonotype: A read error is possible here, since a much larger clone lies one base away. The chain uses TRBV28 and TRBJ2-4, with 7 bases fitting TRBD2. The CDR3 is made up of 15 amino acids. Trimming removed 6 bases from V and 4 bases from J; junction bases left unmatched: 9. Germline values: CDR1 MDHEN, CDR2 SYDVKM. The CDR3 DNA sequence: TGTGCCAGCAGACCATACATGGGGGGGAAAAACATTCAGTACTTC. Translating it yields CASRPYMGGKNIQYF.